What follows is one TCR beta chain and its context. This clonotype has at least ten counts. There is no known antigen for this receptor. Per-base qualities were not stored, and no clone one base away is much larger. The ophthalmopathy patients had moderately to severely active disease, with a Clinical Activity Score of 3 or higher, a NOSPECS grade of 4 or higher, and a disease duration of less than 3 months. Anyone with other autoimmune diseases, uncontrolled infections, pregnancy or lactation was excluded from the study. Diagnosis relied on clinical symptoms, serum thyroxine, TRAb, thyroid ultrasound and orbital computed tomography. PBMCs were isolated from 10 ml of fresh peripheral blood by Ficoll-Paque density gradient centrifugation. Trizol reagent was used to extract the total RNA, and its quality was then checked on an Agilent 2100 Bioanalyzer. The sample belongs to a study of Graves' ophthalmopathy and Graves' hyperthyroidism (dated by TCRdb to 2017 to 2018). Broadly, across the study: Peripheral blood was collected before any treatment was given, at the time of initial diagnosis. The study used signatures of the TCR beta repertoire to tell Graves' ophthalmopathy apart from Graves' hyperthyroidism and to predict which patients would progress to ophthalmopathy. In total, over 130 blood samples were TCR-sequenced: fewer than 50 ophthalmopathy, around 75 hyperthyroidism and some 17 hyperthyroidism-to-ophthalmopathy patients. To explore V-J signatures that separate ophthalmopathy from hyperthyroidism, a discovery set of 100 patients was enrolled, consisting of 40 to 45 with ophthalmopathy and under 65 with stable hyperthyroidism. An independent validation cohort was composed of fewer than 20 hyperthyroidism patients and some 16 patients who later progressed from hyperthyroidism to ophthalmopathy. In roughly six hyperthyroidism patients, the T-cell repertoires found in thyroid tissue were compared with those found in blood. Once sampling was done, hyperthyroidism patients were given methimazole at a starting dose of 30 mg daily, while ophthalmopathy patients were given high-dose intravenous methylprednisolone. The 100 or so discovery patients were randomly split 7:3 into training and test sets. The paper's findings and limits, for the study overall: Most expanded thyroid clonotypes with a frequency above 0.001 also appeared in blood, which suggests that blood repertoires may reflect the immune response in the thyroid. In cross-validation, the 13-signature model distinguished ophthalmopathy from stable hyperthyroidism with nearly 90% sensitivity and about 81% specificity, and in the test set the corresponding values were about 80% and 75%. No statistical method was used to predetermine the sample size, and group allocation was not hidden from the investigators. In validation, the model predicted ophthalmopathy progression with less than 71% sensitivity and roughly 72% specificity; more than ten predicted patients were CT-confirmed with GO in a median of approximately 6.5 months.

For repertoire sequencing, the TCR beta CDR3 regions were amplified from RNA transcripts. A first-round RT-PCR used HTBI primers with the Qiagen OneStep RT-PCR kit, followed by a second-round multiplex PCR, size selection and purification. The libraries underwent paired-end sequencing with 100 bp reads on an Illumina HiSeq2000. The source study handled its data this way. SOAPnuke was used to process the reads, removing any read that contained adapters or uncalled bases, had a mean Phred below 15, or lacked an exact match to the constant primer or identifier. COPE v1.2.5 was used to merge the high-quality paired reads. Unique nucleotide sequences were defined as clonotypes and aligned to IMGT TRB V, D and J references using MiTCR v1.1. Analysis was restricted to V-J combinations with a frequency above 0.0001, which covered over 98% of repertoires. For each V-J combination, a TCR clonal expansion and chaos score was defined as F50 clonal expansion divided by the chaos observed in the TCRdist matrix. Welch's t-statistics and random forest were used to reduce the features to around 13 V-J combinations, which were then used as input to a naive Bayes classifier. The similarity between thyroid and blood repertoires was quantified using the Morisita-Horn index. TCRdb handled the public reads itself, with Q25 trimming in fastp and clone calling in MiXCR, and kept productive beta chains. Here each entry gathers all rows of one CDR3 protein and keeps the most common genes and DNA. The V and J calls here are based on TCRdb, not the publication. Within this sample are roughly 500,000 distinct CDR3 sequences, with over 13% of them counted one time only. Roughly 9.8% of the sample goes to the ten largest clones.

From the cysteine through the phenylalanine, the CDR3 covers 14 amino acids. The kept DNA is CDR3 alone, 42 bases in frame from the first base. From V the trimming removes 6 bases and from J it removes 7 bases, while the gene matches leave 5 bases of the junction unaccounted for. Sequenced sample: blood. This receptor was taken from a woman in her twenties or thirties with Graves' ophthalmopathy. Donor details come from another sample of the same person, matched by shared clones. The sequence joins TRBV12-3 or TRBV12-4 to TRBJ1-6; TRBD1 agrees with 8 junctional bases. CDR3 sequence: CASRSGTGNSPLHF. The sequence in DNA is TGTGCCAGCAGGTCCGGGACAGGAAATTCACCCCTCCACTTT.